Reported below is one T cell receptor beta chain. Its target is unknown. This record comes from a study of STAT5B mutations in CD4+ large granular lymphocyte leukemia. At the level of the study: Among healthy controls, a particular HLA allele went with more CDR3 'QG' motifs. Notes on the study in general: Compared with healthy controls (2/35), patient top clones favored TRBV06 (8/27).

V lost 0 bases and J lost 4; bases outside the gene matches: 5. The V gene's germline CDR1 is LGHNA and CDR2 YNFKEQ. This CDR3 is 16 amino acids long. The assay was immunoSEQ multiplex PCR, and TCRdb's table has in-frame clones only and misses some. Of about 30,000 clones listed, roughly three quarters are singletons. The gene calls are TRBV4-2 and TRBJ1-5, with 8 bases aligning to TRBD1. Sequenced input: CD4+ T cells from blood buffy coats. The clonotype comes from a human donor in good health. The CDR3 bases are TGTGCCAGCAGCCAAGATGGACAGGGAGGAAATCAGCCCCAGCATTTT. Its translation is CASSQDGQGGNQPQHF.